These T cell receptor beta chains were read from a single sample in a study of OX40 agonist ivuxolimab in advanced cancers. TCRdb's table, derived via immunoSEQ multiplex PCR, lists solely in-frame clones and lacks some. The data contain 60,000 or so clones, around 81% of them singletons. The sequencing used CD4+ or CD8+ T cells sorted from blood, collected in a trial of the OX40 agonist ivuxolimab. The receptors were sampled from an adult with an advanced solid tumor such as melanoma, head and neck, liver or kidney cancer. CDR3s include the opening cysteine and the closing phenylalanine or tryptophan. A D gene is named only where the DNA matches it firmly. Some rows have no size entry. The others give once, few or many, or a class for an expanded clone.

>-|-|TRBV7-9|TRBJ1-1
TGTGCCAGCAGCTCCGGCCGAGGGGGGACTGAAGCTTTCTTT
CASSSGRGGTEAFF
>-|-|TRBV5-1|TRBJ2-1
TGCGCCAGCAGCTTGCAGGGCAATGAGCAGTTCTTC
CASSLQGNEQFF
>-|-|TRBV6-1|TRBJ2-4
TGTGCCAGCAGCGGAAACTTAGCCAAAAACATTCAGTACTTC
CASSGNLAKNIQYF
>TRBD1|-|TRBV28|TRBJ2-1
TGTGCCACTATACAGGGGGAACCTTACAATGAGCAGTTCTTC
CATIQGEPYNEQFF
>TRBD1|-|TRBV2|TRBJ1-2
TGTGCCAGCAGCTCAAACCGGGGAGGGGGCAACTATGGCTACACCTTC
CASSSNRGGGNYGYTF
>TRBD1|-|TRBV10-3|TRBJ2-7
TGTGCCATCAGTTCGCAGGGGGTGGGCTACGAGCAGTACTTC
CAISSQGVGYEQYF
>TRBD1|-|TRBV5-8|TRBJ1-2
TGTGCCAGCAGCCCTGGGACAGCGACCTACACCTTC
CASSPGTATYTF
>-|-|TRBV28|TRBJ1-1
TGTGCCAGCAGTTTACACAGAGAAAACACTGAAGCTTTCTTT
CASSLHRENTEAFF
>-|-|TRBV4-3|TRBJ2-6
TGCGCCAGCAGCCAAGCGTGGGGCTCTGGGGCCAACGTCCTGACTTTC
CASSQAWGSGANVLTF
>-|-|TRBV27|TRBJ1-5
TGTGCCAGCAGCACAGTAGGTCAGCCCCAGCATTTT
CASSTVGQPQHF
>-|-|TRBV6-1|TRBJ2-7
TGTGCCAGCCTCGCCAGAGCCTACGAGCAGTACTTC
CASLARAYEQYF
>TRBD2|-|TRBV10-3|TRBJ2-1
TGTGCCATCAGTGACCGGCGCTTCCTGGCTAGCGGGCCCAAAAATGAGCAGTTCTTC
CAISDRRFLASGPKNEQFF
>-|-|TRBV28|TRBJ1-6
TGTGCCAGCACCGTAGGGGGACAAGAGAATTCACCCCTCCACTTT
CASTVGGQENSPLHF
>-|-|TRBV19|TRBJ1-5
TGTGCCACTAAGGAGGGCAATCAGCCCCAGCATTTT
CATKEGNQPQHF
>-|-|TRBV19|TRBJ2-7
TGTGCCAGTAGTATATCTAGCGCCTCCTACGAGCAGTACTTC
CASSISSASYEQYF
>-|-|TRBV5-6|TRBJ2-7
TGTGCCAGCAGCTTGGGGTCGGGATACGAGCAGTACTTC
CASSLGSGYEQYF
>-|-|TRBV4-3|TRBJ1-6
TGCGCCAGCAGCGCTGGGCGGGGCTCCTATAATTCACCCCTCCACTTT
CASSAGRGSYNSPLHF
>TRBD2|-|TRBV7-8|TRBJ2-2
TGTGCCAGCAGGCACCGCTTACTAGCGGGAGGGAACACCGGGGAGCTGTTTTTT
CASRHRLLAGGNTGELFF
>-|-|TRBV10-3|TRBJ1-1
TGTGCCATCAGTGACCCGGACGGAGTCACTGAAGCTTTCTTT
CAISDPDGVTEAFF
>-|once|TRBV4-1|TRBJ1-6
TGCGCCAGCAGCCAAGATCTACCGCCGGGAGCCCTCCACTTT
CASSQDLPPGALHF
>-|-|TRBV19|TRBJ2-7
TGTGCCAGTAGCGACAGCTACGAGCAGTACTTC
CASSDSYEQYF
>-|-|TRBV7-9|TRBJ2-7
TGTGCCAGCAGCCGGGGGGCCCCAGTCGAGCAGTACTTC
CASSRGAPVEQYF
>-|-|TRBV5-1|TRBJ2-7
TGCGCCAGCAGCCCCTTTTTAGGGGTCTACGAGCAGTACTTC
CASSPFLGVYEQYF
>-|-|TRBV5-4|TRBJ2-4
TGTGCCAGCGGGCCCGGGGGTGAAAACATTCAGTACTTC
CASGPGGENIQYF
>-|-|TRBV5-6|TRBJ1-5
TGTGCCAGCAGCTTGGAAGGGGGAGGCAATCAGCCCCAGCATTTT
CASSLEGGGNQPQHF
>-|-|TRBV4-1|TRBJ2-7
TGCGCCAGCAGCCACACCGGTCCCTACGAGCAGTACTTC
CASSHTGPYEQYF
>-|-|TRBV28|TRBJ2-3
TGTGCCAGCATTCCCCCGGGGTACAGCACAGATACGCAGTATTTT
CASIPPGYSTDTQYF
>-|-|TRBV11-2|TRBJ1-1
TGTGCCAGCAGCCTACGACGGAACACTGAAGCTTTCTTT
CASSLRRNTEAFF
>-|once|TRBV19|TRBJ2-3
TGTGCCAGTAGTATCGGGGAAGATACGCAGTATTTT
CASSIGEDTQYF
>TRBD1|-|TRBV28|TRBJ2-7
TGTGCCAGCAGTTTTTCCGGGACAGGGGCCTACGAGCAGTACTTC
CASSFSGTGAYEQYF
>-|few|TRBV7-6|TRBJ1-5
TGTGCCAGCAGCCCAGAGGTGGGGGGAAATCAGCCCCAGCATTTT
CASSPEVGGNQPQHF
>-|-|TRBV6-6|TRBJ2-1
TGTGCCAGCAGCCTCCGGGATGAGCAGTTCTTC
CASSLRDEQFF
>TRBD1|-|TRBV2|TRBJ1-5
TGTGCCAGCAGCGGGACAGGGATCAATCAGCCCCAGCATTTT
CASSGTGINQPQHF
>-|-|TRBV5-1|TRBJ2-4
TGCGCCAGCAGCTTGGCCGGGGAAAACATTCAGTACTTC
CASSLAGENIQYF
>TRBD1|once|TRBV7-9|TRBJ1-2
TGTGCCAGCAGCTCCTCTAGGGGCAGGGGGGATAGTGGCTACACCTTC
CASSSSRGRGDSGYTF
>-|-|TRBV7-9|TRBJ2-7
TGTGCCAGCAGCTACGTGGGAGATCTCCACGAGCAGTACTTC
CASSYVGDLHEQYF
>TRBD1|-|TRBV7-2|TRBJ1-2
TGTGCCAGCAGCCCCTCGGACAGGAGAGGCTACACCTTC
CASSPSDRRGYTF
>-|few|TRBV5-1|TRBJ1-5
TGCGCCAGCAGCTTGGCAGGGTATGGTCAGCCCCAGCATTTT
CASSLAGYGQPQHF
>-|-|TRBV6-1|TRBJ2-7
TGTGCCAGCACCCCGGCCCTTCGCGAGCAGTACTTC
CASTPALREQYF
>-|-|TRBV30|TRBJ2-3
TGTGCCTGGAGTTTTAGTAGCGTTGCCGGGGATACGCAGTATTTT
CAWSFSSVAGDTQYF
>-|-|TRBV7-9|TRBJ2-2
TGTGCCAGCAGCCGGGACCGGAACACCGGGGAGCTGTTTTTT
CASSRDRNTGELFF
>-|-|TRBV5-1|TRBJ1-2
TGCGCCAGCAGGTCGGTCTCCGGGGGAGGCTACACCTTC
CASRSVSGGGYTF
>-|-|TRBV7-9|TRBJ1-2
TGTGCCAGCAGCTGGGACTATGGCTACACCTTC
CASSWDYGYTF
>TRBD2|-|TRBV28|TRBJ2-3
TGTGCCAGCCGAGTGGGGGGGAGCACAGATACGCAGTATTTT
CASRVGGSTDTQYF
>-|once|TRBV2|TRBJ2-7
TGTGCCAGCAGCCCCGGCCTTCTCTACGAGCAGTACTTC
CASSPGLLYEQYF
>-|-|TRBV5-4|TRBJ2-1
TGTGCCAGCAGCTTGGTATCGGAGCAGTTCTTC
CASSLVSEQFF
>TRBD2|-|TRBV18|TRBJ2-7
TGTGCCAGCTCAGGGACTAGCATCTACGAGCAGTACTTC
CASSGTSIYEQYF
>-|-|TRBV6-5|TRBJ2-6
TGTGCCAGCAGACCCCCTGGGGCCAACGTCCTGACTTTC
CASRPPGANVLTF
>-|-|TRBV27|TRBJ1-5
TGTGCCAGCAGCTCCTGGGGCAATCAGCCCCAGCATTTT
CASSSWGNQPQHF
>TRBD1|-|TRBV2|TRBJ2-7
TGTGCCAGCAGGAGACAGGGAAACTCCTACGAGCAGTACTTC
CASRRQGNSYEQYF